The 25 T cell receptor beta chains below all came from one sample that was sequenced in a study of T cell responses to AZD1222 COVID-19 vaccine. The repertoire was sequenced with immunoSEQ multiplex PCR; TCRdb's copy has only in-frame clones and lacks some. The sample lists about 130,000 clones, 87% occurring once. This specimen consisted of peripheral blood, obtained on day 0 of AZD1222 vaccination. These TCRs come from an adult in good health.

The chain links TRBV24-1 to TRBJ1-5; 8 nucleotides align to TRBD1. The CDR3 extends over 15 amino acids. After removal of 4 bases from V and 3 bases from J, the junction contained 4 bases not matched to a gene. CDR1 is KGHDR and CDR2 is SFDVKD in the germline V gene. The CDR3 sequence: CATSDRTGSNQPQHF. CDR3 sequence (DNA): TGTGCCACCAGTGACAGGACAGGGTCCAATCAGCCCCAGCATTTT.

CDR3 sequence reads: CASSFGTEYSPLHF. CDR3 DNA: TGTGCCAGCAGTTTCGGGACGGAGTATTCACCCCTCCACTTT. The rearrangement uses TRBV27 and TRBJ1-6; TRBD1 might be the D (5 bases). V gave up 3 bases and J gave up 8 bases, with 11 bases separating them. From germline, CDR1 is MNHEY and CDR2 SMNVEV (reference sequence). This CDR3 has 14 amino acids.

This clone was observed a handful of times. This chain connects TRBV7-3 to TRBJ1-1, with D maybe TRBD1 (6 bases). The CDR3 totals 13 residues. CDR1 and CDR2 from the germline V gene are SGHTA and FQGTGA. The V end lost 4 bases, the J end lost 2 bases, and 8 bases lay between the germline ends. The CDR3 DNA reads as TGTGCCAGCAGCTCACAGGGTAACACTGAAGCTTTCTTT. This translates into CASSSQGNTEAFF.

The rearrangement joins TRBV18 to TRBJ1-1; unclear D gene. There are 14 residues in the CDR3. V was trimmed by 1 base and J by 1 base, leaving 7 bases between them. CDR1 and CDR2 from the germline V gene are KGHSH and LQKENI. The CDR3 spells CASSPRSGNTEAFF. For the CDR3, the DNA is TGTGCCAGCTCACCACGTTCCGGGAACACTGAAGCTTTCTTT.

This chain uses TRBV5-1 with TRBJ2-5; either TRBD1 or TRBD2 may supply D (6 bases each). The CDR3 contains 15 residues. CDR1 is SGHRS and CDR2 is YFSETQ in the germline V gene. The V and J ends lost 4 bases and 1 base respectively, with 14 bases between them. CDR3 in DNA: TGCGCCAGCAGCCCGGGGGCAGGGACCCAAGAGACCCAGTACTTC. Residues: CASSPGAGTQETQYF.

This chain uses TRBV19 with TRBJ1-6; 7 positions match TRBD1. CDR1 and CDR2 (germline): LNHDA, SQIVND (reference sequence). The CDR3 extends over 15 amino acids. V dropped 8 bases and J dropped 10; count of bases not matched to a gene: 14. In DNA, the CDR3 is TGTGCCAGTGCCCTAGGGGGCAGGGGAGGCTCACCCCTCCACTTT. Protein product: CASALGGRGGSPLHF.

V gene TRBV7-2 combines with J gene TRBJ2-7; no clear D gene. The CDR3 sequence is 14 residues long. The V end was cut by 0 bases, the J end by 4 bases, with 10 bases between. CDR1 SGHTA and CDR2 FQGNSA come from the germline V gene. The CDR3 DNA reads TGTGCCAGCAGCTTAGCGCTCGGTAATTACGAGCAGTACTTC. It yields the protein CASSLALGNYEQYF.

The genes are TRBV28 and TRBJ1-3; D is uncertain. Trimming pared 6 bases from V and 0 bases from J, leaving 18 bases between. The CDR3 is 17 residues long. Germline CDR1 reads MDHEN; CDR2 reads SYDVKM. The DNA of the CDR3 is TGTGCCAGCAGCTATAGAAGGACCCGCGGCTCTGGAAACACCATATATTTT. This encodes CASSYRRTRGSGNTIYF.

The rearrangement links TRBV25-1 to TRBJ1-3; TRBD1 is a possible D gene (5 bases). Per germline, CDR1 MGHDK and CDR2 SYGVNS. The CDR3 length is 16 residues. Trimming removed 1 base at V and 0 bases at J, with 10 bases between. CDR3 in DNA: TGTGCCAGCAGTGAATGGGGGGACTACTCTGGAAACACCATATATTTT. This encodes CASSEWGDYSGNTIYF.

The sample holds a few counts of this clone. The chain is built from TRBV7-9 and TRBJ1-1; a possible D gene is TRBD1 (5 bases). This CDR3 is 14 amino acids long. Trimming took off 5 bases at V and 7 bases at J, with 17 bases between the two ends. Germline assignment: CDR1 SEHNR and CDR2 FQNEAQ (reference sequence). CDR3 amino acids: CASSPGRGDNEAFF. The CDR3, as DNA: TGTGCCAGCAGCCCAGGGAGAGGGGATAATGAAGCTTTCTTT. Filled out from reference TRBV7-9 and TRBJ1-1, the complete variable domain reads DTGVSQNPRHKITKRGQNVTFRCDPISEHNRLYWYRQTLGQGPEFLTYFQNEAQLEKSRLLSDRFSAERPKGSFSTLEIQRTEQGDSAMYLCASSPGRGDNEAFFGQGTRLTVV.

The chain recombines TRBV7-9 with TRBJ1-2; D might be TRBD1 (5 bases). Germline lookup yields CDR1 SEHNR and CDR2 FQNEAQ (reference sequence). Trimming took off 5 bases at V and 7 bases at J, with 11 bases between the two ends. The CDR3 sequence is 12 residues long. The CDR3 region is CASSDQGRGYTF. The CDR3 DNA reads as TGTGCCAGCAGCGACCAGGGCCGTGGCTACACCTTC. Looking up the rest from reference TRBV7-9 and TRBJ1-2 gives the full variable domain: DTGVSQNPRHKITKRGQNVTFRCDPISEHNRLYWYRQTLGQGPEFLTYFQNEAQLEKSRLLSDRFSAERPKGSFSTLEIQRTEQGDSAMYLCASSDQGRGYTFGSGTRLTVV.

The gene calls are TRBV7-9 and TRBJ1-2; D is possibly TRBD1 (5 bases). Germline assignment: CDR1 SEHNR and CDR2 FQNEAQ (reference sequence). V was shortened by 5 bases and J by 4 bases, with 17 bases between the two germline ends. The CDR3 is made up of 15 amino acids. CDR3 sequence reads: CASSPPAGRTYGYTF. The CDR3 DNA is TGTGCCAGCAGCCCCCCGGCGGGACGGACCTATGGCTACACCTTC. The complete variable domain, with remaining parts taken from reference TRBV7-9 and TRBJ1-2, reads DTGVSQNPRHKITKRGQNVTFRCDPISEHNRLYWYRQTLGQGPEFLTYFQNEAQLEKSRLLSDRFSAERPKGSFSTLEIQRTEQGDSAMYLCASSPPAGRTYGYTFGSGTRLTVV.

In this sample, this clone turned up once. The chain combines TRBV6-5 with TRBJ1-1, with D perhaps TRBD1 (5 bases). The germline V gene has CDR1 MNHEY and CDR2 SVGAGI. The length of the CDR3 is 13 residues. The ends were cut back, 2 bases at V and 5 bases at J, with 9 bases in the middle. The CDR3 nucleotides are TGTGCCAGCAGTTACGTCGGGGGGACTGAAGCTTTCTTT. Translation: CASSYVGGTEAFF.

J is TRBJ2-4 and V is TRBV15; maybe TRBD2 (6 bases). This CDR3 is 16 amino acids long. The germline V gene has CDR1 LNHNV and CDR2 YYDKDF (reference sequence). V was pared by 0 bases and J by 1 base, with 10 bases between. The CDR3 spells CATSRDGGRAKNIQYF. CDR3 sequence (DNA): TGTGCCACCAGCAGAGATGGGGGGAGGGCCAAAAACATTCAGTACTTC.

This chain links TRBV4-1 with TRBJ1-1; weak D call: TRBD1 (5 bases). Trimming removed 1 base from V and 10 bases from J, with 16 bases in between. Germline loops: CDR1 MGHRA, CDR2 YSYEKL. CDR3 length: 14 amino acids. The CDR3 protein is CASSQVEPTGGAFF. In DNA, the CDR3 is TGCGCCAGCAGCCAAGTTGAGCCGACGGGGGGAGCTTTCTTT.

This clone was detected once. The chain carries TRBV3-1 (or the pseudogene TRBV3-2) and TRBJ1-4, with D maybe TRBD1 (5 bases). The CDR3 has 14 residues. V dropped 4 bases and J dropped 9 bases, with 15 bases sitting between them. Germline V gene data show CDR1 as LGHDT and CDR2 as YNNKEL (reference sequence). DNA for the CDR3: TGTGCCAGCAGCCCTGTCGGGGGGGAGAAAAAACTGTTTTTT. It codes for CASSPVGGEKKLFF.

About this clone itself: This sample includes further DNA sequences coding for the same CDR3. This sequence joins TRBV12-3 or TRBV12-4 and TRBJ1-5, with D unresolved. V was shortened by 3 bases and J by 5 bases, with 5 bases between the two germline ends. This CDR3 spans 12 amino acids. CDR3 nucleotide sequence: TGTGCCAGCAGTTTTGGCGATCAGCCCCAGCATTTT. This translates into CASSFGDQPQHF.

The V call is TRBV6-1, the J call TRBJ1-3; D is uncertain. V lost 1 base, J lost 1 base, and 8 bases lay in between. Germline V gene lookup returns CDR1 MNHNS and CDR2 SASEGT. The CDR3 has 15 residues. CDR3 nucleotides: TGTGCCAGCAGTGAAGGGTGGGGTTCTGGAAACACCATATATTTT. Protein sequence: CASSEGWGSGNTIYF.

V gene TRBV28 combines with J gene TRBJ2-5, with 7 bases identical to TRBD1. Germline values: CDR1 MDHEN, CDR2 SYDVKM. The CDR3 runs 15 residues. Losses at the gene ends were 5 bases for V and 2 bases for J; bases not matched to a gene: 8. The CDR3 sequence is CASSTPGTAQETQYF. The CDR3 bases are TGTGCCAGCAGTACACCCGGGACAGCTCAAGAGACCCAGTACTTC.

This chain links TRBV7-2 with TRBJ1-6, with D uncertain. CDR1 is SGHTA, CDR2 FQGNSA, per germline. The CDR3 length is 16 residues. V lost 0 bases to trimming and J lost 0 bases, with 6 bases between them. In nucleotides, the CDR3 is TGTGCCAGCAGCTTAGCGAAGAGCTCCTATAATTCACCCCTCCACTTT. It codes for CASSLAKSSYNSPLHF.

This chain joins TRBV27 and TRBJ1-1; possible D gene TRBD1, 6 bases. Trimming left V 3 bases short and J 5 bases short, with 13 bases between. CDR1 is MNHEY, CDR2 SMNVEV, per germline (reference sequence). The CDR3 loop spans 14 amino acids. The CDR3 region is CASSLGAMGTEAFF. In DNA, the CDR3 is TGTGCCAGCAGTTTGGGGGCTATGGGGACTGAAGCTTTCTTT.

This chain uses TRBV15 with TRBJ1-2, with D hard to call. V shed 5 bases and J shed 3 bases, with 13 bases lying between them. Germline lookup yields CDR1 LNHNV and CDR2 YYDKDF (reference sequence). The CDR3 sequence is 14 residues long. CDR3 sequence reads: CATSFRYEDYGYTF. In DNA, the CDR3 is TGTGCCACCAGCTTCCGGTATGAGGACTATGGCTACACCTTC.

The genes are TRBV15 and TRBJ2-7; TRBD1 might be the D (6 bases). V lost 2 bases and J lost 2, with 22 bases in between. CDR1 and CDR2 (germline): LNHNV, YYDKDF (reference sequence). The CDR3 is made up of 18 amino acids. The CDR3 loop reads CATSRPPGYTGNTYEQYF. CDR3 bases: TGTGCCACCAGCAGACCTCCGGGTTACACAGGGAATACCTACGAGCAGTACTTC.

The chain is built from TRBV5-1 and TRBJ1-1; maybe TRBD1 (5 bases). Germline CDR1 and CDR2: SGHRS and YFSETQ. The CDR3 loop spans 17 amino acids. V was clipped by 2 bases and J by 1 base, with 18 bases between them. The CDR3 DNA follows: TGCGCCAGCAGCTTAACCCCGGGACGGAATACGAACACTGAAGCTTTCTTT. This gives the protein CASSLTPGRNTNTEAFF.

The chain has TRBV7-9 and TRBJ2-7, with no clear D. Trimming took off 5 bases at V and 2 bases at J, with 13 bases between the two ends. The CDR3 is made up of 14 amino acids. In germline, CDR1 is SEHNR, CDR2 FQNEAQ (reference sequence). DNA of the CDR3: TGTGCCAGCAGCCCCCACCCCGCCGCCTACGAGCAGTACTTC. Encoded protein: CASSPHPAAYEQYF. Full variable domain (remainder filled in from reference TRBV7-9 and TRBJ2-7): DTGVSQNPRHKITKRGQNVTFRCDPISEHNRLYWYRQTLGQGPEFLTYFQNEAQLEKSRLLSDRFSAERPKGSFSTLEIQRTEQGDSAMYLCASSPHPAAYEQYFGPGTRLTVT.